The present T cell receptor beta chain was sequenced within a study of T cell changes during pregnancy in multiple sclerosis. Clones were read by immunoSEQ multiplex PCR, and TCRdb kept only the in-frame ones, dropping some. Altogether about 70,000 clones are present, around 90% being singletons, with the ten largest covering roughly 0.29%. The CDR3 totals 16 residues. J was trimmed by 1 base and V by 5 bases; bases with no gene match: 8. Germline values: CDR1 MGHRA, CDR2 YSYEKL. This rearrangement joins TRBV4-1 to TRBJ2-3; TRBD2 matches at 8 bases. The source is a female donor with multiple sclerosis, enrolled in a pregnancy study. The sample in question was CD4+ T cells from peripheral blood mononuclear cells, obtained after pregnancy. Here the CDR3 DNA reads TGCGCCAGCAGCGTCAGCGGGGGATATGGCACAGATACGCAGTATTTT. As protein: CASSVSGGYGTDTQYF.